These 12 T cell receptor beta chains were sequenced from one sample in a study of blood T cell repertoires in COVID-19. This table comes from immunoSEQ multiplex PCR, and its TCRdb copy is limited to in-frame clones, with some not included. The sample contains approximately 230,000 clones, about 93% of which appear only once. Material: PBMCs or T cells enriched from blood (not recorded which). The receptors originated from a woman under 30 who had recovered from COVID-19.

The genes are TRBV6-1 and TRBJ2-1; D is unclear. The CDR3 length is 15 residues. The germline V gene has CDR1 MNHNS and CDR2 SASEGT. The ends were cut back, 0 bases at V and 7 bases at J, with 13 bases in the middle. CDR3 residues: CASSEAFSGWNEQFF. The CDR3 nucleotides are TGTGCCAGCAGTGAAGCGTTTTCAGGCTGGAATGAGCAGTTCTTC.

V and J are TRBV9 and TRBJ2-1; possible D gene TRBD2, 5 bases. CDR1 SGDLS and CDR2 YYNGEE come from the germline V gene. V was trimmed by 4 bases and J by 9 bases, leaving 17 bases between them. The CDR3 runs 14 residues. The CDR3 spells CASSTQGRVSEQFF. CDR3 DNA: TGTGCCAGCAGCACACAAGGGCGGGTTAGTGAGCAGTTCTTC.

This clone was recorded only once. The chain recombines TRBV7-2 with TRBJ1-3; 8 bases line up with TRBD1. The V gene end was trimmed by 6 bases and the J gene end by 0 bases; junction bases not matched to a gene: 4. CDR1 is SGHTA, CDR2 FQGNSA, per germline. There are 15 residues in the CDR3. This chain's CDR3 is CASSSGQGSGNTIYF. Here the CDR3 DNA reads TGTGCCAGCAGTTCTGGACAGGGCTCTGGAAACACCATATATTTT.

The chain has TRBV11-2 and TRBJ1-1; the D is unclear. The CDR3 spans 13 residues. Trimming removed 0 bases from V and 4 bases from J, with 6 bases in between. CDR1 SGHAT and CDR2 FQNNGV come from the germline V gene. CDR3 amino acids: CASSLDRGTEAFF. DNA of the CDR3: TGTGCCAGCAGCTTAGATCGGGGCACTGAAGCTTTCTTT. Filled out from reference TRBV11-2 and TRBJ1-1, the complete variable domain reads EAGVAQSPRYKIIEKRQSVAFWCNPISGHATLYWYQQILGQGPKLLIQFQNNGVVDDSQLPKDRFSAERLKGVDSTLKIQPAKLEDSAVYLCASSLDRGTEAFFGQGTRLTVV.

This chain links TRBV10-3 with TRBJ1-1; D not resolved. The germline gives CDR1 ENHRY, CDR2 SYGVKD. V lost 3 bases to trimming and J lost 7 bases, with 9 bases between them. CDR3 length: 12 residues. Written as DNA, the CDR3 is TGTGCCATCAGTGACACAAATTATGAAGCTTTCTTT. Residues: CAISDTNYEAFF.

The rearrangement links TRBV3-1 (or the pseudogene TRBV3-2) to TRBJ2-1; 11 bases are shared with TRBD2. V gave up 4 bases and J gave up 6 bases; unmatched junction bases: 8. Germline-derived CDR1 and CDR2 are LGHDT and YNNKEL (reference sequence). The CDR3 runs 16 residues. The CDR3: CASSPRTSGPFNEQFF. As DNA, the CDR3 is TGTGCCAGCAGCCCAAGGACTAGCGGGCCTTTCAATGAGCAGTTCTTC.

The gene calls are TRBV24-1 and TRBJ2-2, with 8 bases fitting TRBD1. From germline, CDR1 is KGHDR and CDR2 SFDVKD. The CDR3 extends over 14 amino acids. The junction had 2 bases not matched to a gene; V was cut back by 3 bases and J by 6 bases. CDR3 bases: TGTGCCACCAGTGATACGGACAGGGCCGGGGAGCTGTTTTTT. Translating it yields CATSDTDRAGELFF.

This chain links TRBV18 with TRBJ2-3; 12 bases map to TRBD2. Germline V gene sequence: CDR1 KGHSH, CDR2 LQKENI. The CDR3 runs 16 residues. The ends lost 3 bases at V and 4 bases at J; junction bases unmatched: 5. CDR3 sequence reads: CASSPRTSGNADTQYF. In DNA form, the CDR3 reads TGTGCCAGCTCACCCCGGACTAGCGGGAATGCAGATACGCAGTATTTT.

The chain joins TRBV3-1 (or the pseudogene TRBV3-2) to TRBJ2-5; TRBD1 agrees at 7 bases. Germline V gene data show CDR1 as LGHDT and CDR2 as YNNKEL (reference sequence). V was pared by 5 bases and J by 2 bases, with 5 bases of the junction left unmatched. The CDR3 sequence is 14 residues long. The CDR3: CASSGRTGQETQYF. DNA of the CDR3: TGTGCCAGCAGCGGCCGGACAGGACAAGAGACCCAGTACTTC.

J is TRBJ2-5 and V is TRBV5-1; possible D gene TRBD2, 5 bases. CDR3 length equals 13 residues. Germline CDR1 and CDR2: SGHRS and YFSETQ. V was cut by 4 bases and J by 5 bases, with 12 bases left in between. CDR3: CASSPTGVETQYF. CDR3 DNA sequence: TGCGCCAGCAGCCCTACCGGGGTGGAGACCCAGTACTTC.

This clone was counted a single time. The V and J genes are TRBV9 and TRBJ2-1; TRBD2 aligns across 7 bases. Unmatched junction bases numbered 15, after V lost 10 bases and J lost 8 bases. Germline V gene data show CDR1 as SGDLS and CDR2 as YYNGEE. CDR3 length: 14 residues. The CDR3 reads CASARDSGRDEQFF. CDR3 DNA: TGTGCCTCAGCTAGGGACTCTGGGAGGGATGAGCAGTTCTTC.

This sequence joins TRBV6-1 and TRBJ2-6; 7 bases line up with TRBD2. Germline V gene lookup returns CDR1 MNHNS and CDR2 SASEGT. The junction had 0 bases not matched to a gene; V was cut back by 3 bases and J by 1 base. This CDR3 contains 15 residues. CDR3 in amino acids: CASSDGGSGANVLTF. The DNA for the CDR3 is TGTGCCAGCAGTGACGGGGGGTCTGGGGCCAACGTCCTGACTTTC.